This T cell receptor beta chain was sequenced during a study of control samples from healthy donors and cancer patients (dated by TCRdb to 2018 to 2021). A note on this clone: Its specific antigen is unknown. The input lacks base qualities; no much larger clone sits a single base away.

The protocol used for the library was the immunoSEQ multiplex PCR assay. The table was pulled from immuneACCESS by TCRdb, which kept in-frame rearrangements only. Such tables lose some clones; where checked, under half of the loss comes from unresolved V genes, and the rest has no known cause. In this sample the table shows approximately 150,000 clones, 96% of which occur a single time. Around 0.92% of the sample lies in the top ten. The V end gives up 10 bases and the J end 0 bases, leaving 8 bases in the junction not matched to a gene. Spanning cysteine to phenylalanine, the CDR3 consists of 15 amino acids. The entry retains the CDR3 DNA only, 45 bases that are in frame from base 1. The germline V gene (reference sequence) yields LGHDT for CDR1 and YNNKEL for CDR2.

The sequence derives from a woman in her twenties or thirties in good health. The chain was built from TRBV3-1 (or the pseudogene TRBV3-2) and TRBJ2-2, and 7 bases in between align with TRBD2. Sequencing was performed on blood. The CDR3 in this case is CATRHRGANTGELFF. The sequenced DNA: TGTGCCACCCGTCACCGGGGGGCGAACACCGGGGAGCTGTTTTTT.